Each of the 27 T cell receptor beta chains below was sequenced from the same sample in a study of T-cell reconstitution after alpha-beta-depleted transplantation in children. A library of TCRbeta sequences, prepared with unique molecular identifiers, was generated. TCRdb passed the PCR reads through MiXCR, listing each CDR3 protein once. The repertoire holds 120,000 or so distinct CDR3 sequences, around a tenth seen once, with 8% in the top ten. This sample comprised PBMCs from the stem cell graft donor, obtained from the stem cell graft. The receptors were gathered from a human donor who donated a stem cell graft to a child with acute lymphoblastic leukemia.

This clonotype occurred many times. The chain uses TRBV5-1 and TRBJ2-3; 8 bases map to TRBD1. CDR1 and CDR2 (germline): SGHRS, YFSETQ. Trimming at V came to 3 bases and at J to 4 bases, leaving 1 base not matched to a gene. CDR3 size: 13 residues. The CDR3 sequence is CASSWTGSDTQYF. DNA for the CDR3: TGCGCCAGCAGCTGGACAGGGTCAGATACGCAGTATTTT.

This clonotype was counted ten times or more. The chain has TRBV15 and TRBJ2-5; 8 bases map to TRBD2. With 3 bases clipped from V and 3 bases from J, the junction kept 12 bases outside the gene matches. Germline V gives CDR1 LNHNV, CDR2 YYDKDF (reference sequence). The CDR3 runs to 17 residues. The CDR3 region is CATSRGGSGVGEETQYF. In DNA, the CDR3 is TGTGCCACCAGCAGGGGGGGTAGCGGGGTCGGAGAAGAGACCCAGTACTTC.

As for this clonotype: A much larger clone differs from this one at a single base, so this may be a read error. The chain is built from TRBV7-2 and TRBJ2-5, with 11 positions matching TRBD2. CDR1 is SGHTA and CDR2 is FQGNSA in the germline V gene. The CDR3 length is 14 residues. With V trimmed by 3 bases and J by 4 bases, 1 base remained unmatched. The CDR3 is CASSFGLAGETQYF. The CDR3 region has the DNA TGTGCCAGCAGCTTTGGACTAGCGGGAGAGACCCAGTACTTC.

In this sample, this clonotype turned up many times. The gene calls are TRBV7-9 and TRBJ2-7; D not certain. Trimming removed 5 bases at V and 1 base at J, with 12 bases between. Germline CDR1 is SEHNR and CDR2 is FQNEAQ (reference sequence). The CDR3 length is 14 residues. CDR3 bases: TGTGCCAGCAGCGCTATTCCGAAGTCCTACGAGCAGTACTTC. The encoded protein is CASSAIPKSYEQYF.

This clonotype was recorded many times. V gene TRBV16 combines with J gene TRBJ2-2; 9 nucleotides line up with TRBD1. Germline CDR1 is KGHSY and CDR2 is FQNENV. This CDR3 spans 17 amino acids. Trimming at V came to 4 bases and at J to 1 base, leaving 7 bases not matched to a gene. The CDR3 nucleotides are TGTGCCAGCAGCCTTGGATGGGACAGGGAGAACACCGGGGAGCTGTTTTTT. Its protein is CASSLGWDRENTGELFF.

This clonotype was seen many times. V gene TRBV20-1 combines with J gene TRBJ1-2, with D hard to call. The CDR3 runs 12 residues. With 6 bases removed from V and 4 bases from J, the gap between germline ends came to 12 bases. Germline V CDR1 and CDR2: DFQATT, SNEGSKA (reference sequence). CDR3 protein: CSADQDLYGYTF. In DNA form, the CDR3 reads TGCAGTGCAGATCAGGACCTCTATGGCTACACCTTC.

This clonotype occurred many times. V gene TRBV7-2 combines with J gene TRBJ2-5; 12 positions match TRBD1. The CDR3 is 18 amino acids. V was clipped by 0 bases and J by 4 bases; unmatched bases: 9. Germline CDR1 reads SGHTA; CDR2 reads FQGNSA. This CDR3 is CASSLALGQGALGETQYF. As DNA, the CDR3 is TGTGCCAGCAGCTTAGCGCTGGGACAGGGGGCGTTGGGAGAGACCCAGTACTTC.

This clonotype was counted ten times or more. The genes are TRBV20-1 and TRBJ1-4, with TRBD1 identical over 7 bases. The CDR3 extends over 14 amino acids. The J segment lost 12 bases and the V segment lost 3 bases, leaving 13 bases of the junction unmatched. Germline CDR1 is DFQATT and CDR2 is SNEGSKA (reference sequence). The CDR3 here is CSARPGTAELELFF. DNA for the CDR3: TGCAGTGCTAGGCCCGGGACAGCGGAGTTAGAACTGTTTTTT.

This clonotype has ten or more counts. V is TRBV11-2 and J is TRBJ2-2, with 8 bases aligning to TRBD2. Germline V lookup: CDR1 SGHAT, CDR2 FQNNGV. The CDR3 has 19 amino acids. V was pared by 2 bases and J by 3 bases, with 14 bases of the junction left unmatched. CDR3 DNA sequence: TGTGCCAGCAGCTTACGGGGGGGTCGGCGGGACTTATACACCGGGGAGCTGTTTTTT. It specifies CASSLRGGRRDLYTGELFF.

In this sample, this clonotype turned up many times. The CDR3 loop is CASSLGLLGDYGYTF. The CDR3 DNA reads as TGTGCCAGCAGCTTAGGGCTTCTGGGTGACTATGGCTACACCTTC. The chain has TRBV11-3 and TRBJ1-2, with D unresolved. V lost 1 base and J lost 3, with 12 bases in between. There are 15 residues in the CDR3. CDR1 and CDR2 (germline): SGHNT, YENEEA.

The table lists this clonotype with many counts. The V and J genes are TRBV5-1 and TRBJ1-1, with 7 nucleotides matching TRBD1. From germline, CDR1 is SGHRS and CDR2 YFSETQ. With 4 bases clipped from V and 7 bases from J, the junction kept 10 bases outside the gene matches. The CDR3 loop spans 14 amino acids. The CDR3 sequence is CASSTGQVPLEAFF. CDR3 in DNA: TGCGCCAGCAGCACCGGACAGGTGCCCCTTGAAGCTTTCTTT. Full variable domain (outside the CDR3, taken from reference TRBV5-1 and TRBJ1-1): KAGVTQTPRYLIKTRGQQVTLSCSPISGHRSVSWYQQTPGQGLQFLFEYFSETQRNKGNFPGRFSGRQFSNSRSEMNVSTLELGDSALYLCASSTGQVPLEAFFGQGTRLTVV.

This clonotype was counted ten times or more. The chain couples TRBV4-1 to TRBJ1-6, with a weak D call TRBD1 (5 bases). The CDR3 is 18 amino acids. CDR1 MGHRA and CDR2 YSYEKL come from the germline V gene. The V end lost 4 bases, the J end lost 5 bases, and 21 bases lay between the germline ends. The CDR3 spells CASSLYDKGMGNNSPLHF. Here the CDR3 DNA reads TGCGCCAGCAGCCTTTACGACAAGGGGATGGGTAATAATTCACCCCTCCACTTT.

This clonotype was detected ten times or more. This chain connects TRBV3-1 to TRBJ2-7; a possible D gene is TRBD1 (5 bases). The CDR3 runs 15 residues. In germline, CDR1 is LGHDT, CDR2 YNNKEL (reference sequence). V was clipped by 0 bases and J by 2 bases, with 11 bases between them. The CDR3 region is CASSQDGVGAYEQYF. As DNA, the CDR3 is TGTGCCAGCAGCCAAGATGGGGTAGGGGCCTACGAGCAGTACTTC.

This clonotype has at least ten counts. The CDR3 reads CSGTGGPNEKLFF. The DNA for the CDR3 is TGCAGCGGCACAGGGGGCCCAAATGAAAAACTGTTTTTT. The gene calls are TRBV29-1 and TRBJ1-4; 9 bases are a match to TRBD1. The CDR3 totals 13 residues. Germline V gene sequence: CDR1 SQVTM, CDR2 ANQGSEA. V shed 7 bases, J shed 5 bases, and the junction held 5 bases outside the gene matches.

As for this clonotype: This may come from a read error, since a much larger clone is one base off. The V call is TRBV29-1, the J call TRBJ2-7; no clear D gene. V lost 6 bases to trimming and J lost 2 bases, with 14 bases between them. Per the germline V gene, CDR1 is SQVTM and CDR2 is ANQGSEA. The CDR3 totals 13 residues. CDR3: CSVLPVPPYEQYF. The DNA for the CDR3 is TGCAGCGTCCTACCCGTGCCACCCTACGAGCAGTACTTC.

In this sample, this clonotype turned up many times. The V call is TRBV20-1, the J call TRBJ1-4; D is unresolved. Between the trimmed V and J ends, which lost 4 bases and 8 bases, there was a span of 20 bases. The CDR3 length is 15 residues. Germline values: CDR1 DFQATT, CDR2 SNEGSKA (reference sequence). The CDR3 here is CSAIPDGPRGEKLFF. The CDR3 DNA is TGCAGTGCTATCCCCGACGGACCCAGAGGCGAAAAACTGTTTTTT.

This clonotype was observed at least ten times. The chain joins TRBV20-1 to TRBJ2-3; D gene ambiguous. CDR1 is DFQATT and CDR2 is SNEGSKA in the germline V gene (reference sequence). Trimming took off 6 bases at V and 0 bases at J, with 13 bases between the two ends. The CDR3 is 14 residues long. The CDR3 nucleotides are TGCAGTGCAATGGGGTTTACTAGCACAGATACGCAGTATTTT. Protein sequence: CSAMGFTSTDTQYF.

This clonotype has at least ten counts. The chain joins TRBV12-3 or TRBV12-4 to TRBJ2-7; 7 nucleotides line up with TRBD1. Trimming removed 5 bases from V and 4 bases from J; junction bases left unmatched: 2. The CDR3 has 12 residues. The DNA of the CDR3 is TGTGCCAGCAGTATGACAGGGTACGAGCAGTACTTC. It encodes CASSMTGYEQYF.

This clonotype was counted many times. The V call is TRBV20-1, the J call TRBJ2-2, with a weak D call TRBD1 (6 bases). The CDR3 has 15 amino acids. Between the trimmed V and J ends, which lost 0 bases and 7 bases, there was a span of 15 bases. Germline V lookup: CDR1 DFQATT, CDR2 SNEGSKA (reference sequence). DNA of the CDR3: TGCAGTGCTAGAGATCACAGGGACGAAAACGGGGAGCTGTTTTTT. It codes for CSARDHRDENGELFF.

This clonotype was counted many times. The chain combines TRBV7-2 with TRBJ1-3, with D hard to call. CDR1 and CDR2 (germline): SGHTA, FQGNSA. Trimming left V 8 bases short and J 2 bases short, with 13 bases between. This CDR3 spans 14 amino acids. The CDR3 DNA sequence: TGTGCCAGCCGAGAGGGAGGTCCTGGAAACACCATATATTTT. Residues: CASREGGPGNTIYF.

There are many counts of this clonotype. The chain employs TRBV20-1 and TRBJ2-3, with 9 bases lining up with TRBD1. The CDR3 is made up of 15 amino acids. Unmatched junction bases numbered 9, after V lost 6 bases and J lost 2 bases. In germline, CDR1 is DFQATT, CDR2 SNEGSKA (reference sequence). This CDR3 reads CSAAPGTGSTDTQYF. In DNA, the CDR3 is TGCAGTGCCGCCCCCGGGACAGGGTCCACAGATACGCAGTATTTT.

At least ten counts were recorded for this clonotype. The chain combines TRBV7-2 with TRBJ2-3; D gene ambiguous. This CDR3 has 17 residues. V was cut by 1 base and J by 3 bases, with 17 bases left in between. The germline CDR1 and CDR2 sequences are SGHTA and FQGNSA. The CDR3 sequence: CASSLVEAITATDTQYF. The CDR3 DNA sequence: TGTGCCAGCAGCTTAGTAGAGGCCATTACCGCAACAGATACGCAGTATTTT.

Ten or more counts support this clonotype. The chain carries TRBV20-1 and TRBJ2-7; 9 bases align to TRBD2. The CDR3 covers 14 residues. Germline V gives CDR1 DFQATT, CDR2 SNEGSKA (reference sequence). Trimming cost V 3 bases and J 10 bases; bases outside gene matches: 13. The CDR3 bases are TGCAGTGCTAGCCCGGGGAGCGGGGGGCCTTCCCAGTACTTC. It specifies CSASPGSGGPSQYF.

This clonotype was seen ten or more times. V is TRBV12-3 or TRBV12-4 and J is TRBJ1-2; D gene unclear. Trimming removed 3 bases at V and 4 bases at J, with 9 bases between. This CDR3 spans 13 amino acids. CDR3: CASSFSEFYGYTF. For the CDR3, the DNA is TGTGCCAGCAGTTTCTCGGAATTCTATGGCTACACCTTC.

There are many counts of this clonotype. The chain uses TRBV5-1 and TRBJ1-4, with D perhaps TRBD1 (5 bases). Germline V gives CDR1 SGHRS, CDR2 YFSETQ. The V end lost 4 bases, the J end lost 2 bases, and 15 bases lay between the germline ends. The CDR3 extends over 16 amino acids. Here the CDR3 DNA reads TGCGCCAGCAGCCGGGACCCCCGCAGTACTAATGAAAAACTGTTTTTT. The encoded protein is CASSRDPRSTNEKLFF.

This clonotype was seen at least ten times. The V gene is TRBV5-8, the J gene TRBJ2-5; TRBD1 might be the D (6 bases). This CDR3 comprises 14 residues. The V gene's germline CDR1 is SGHTS and CDR2 YDEGEE. Trimming cost V 3 bases and J 2 bases, with 11 bases left between them. This CDR3 reads CASSSGQLQETQYF. The CDR3 DNA reads TGTGCCAGCAGCTCAGGACAGCTACAAGAGACCCAGTACTTC.

This clonotype was counted between two and nine times. Sequence at one end of the junction differs from germline and may be a read error. The chain employs TRBV28 and TRBJ2-6; 9 bases match TRBD1. The CDR3 runs 15 residues. Germline CDR1 is MDHEN and CDR2 is SYDVKM. The CDR3 region is CASRTGASGANGLTF. The CDR3 DNA follows: TGTGCCAGCCGGACAGGGGCGTCAGGGGCCAACGGCCTGACTTTC.